The clone carrying this TCR beta chain was seen ten or more times. Its antigen is as yet unknown. In the source study's methods: CDR3 differences across clinicopathological groups were used to build a distant-metastasis classifier for papillary thyroid cancer. From the PCR reads, TCRdb re-called clones with MiXCR. These V and J calls are TCRdb output, not the study's own analysis. The sample yields tens of thousands of clones, 20% to 25% seen once. The data were obtained in a study of metastatic and nonmetastatic thyroid tumors. Findings and limits, study-wide: Patients with malignant thyroid tumors reportedly had significantly higher TCR beta diversity than those with benign nodules, in blood and tumor.

No patient received treatment before thyroid surgery. Sample: blood. The receptor was isolated from a female donor with papillary thyroid cancer or a benign thyroid nodule (not recorded which). Some clones in this sample may be carry-over from other donors' samples.

This chain's CDR3 is CASSRRQGAGNNEQFF. In DNA, the CDR3 is TGTGCCAGCAGCCGCCGACAGGGGGCAGGGAACAATGAGCAGTTCTTC. V is TRBV3-1 and J is TRBJ2-1, with 10 bases fitting TRBD1. The germline V gene has CDR1 LGHDT and CDR2 YNNKEL (reference sequence). V dropped 4 bases and J dropped 5; count of bases not matched to a gene: 8. This CDR3 spans 16 amino acids.